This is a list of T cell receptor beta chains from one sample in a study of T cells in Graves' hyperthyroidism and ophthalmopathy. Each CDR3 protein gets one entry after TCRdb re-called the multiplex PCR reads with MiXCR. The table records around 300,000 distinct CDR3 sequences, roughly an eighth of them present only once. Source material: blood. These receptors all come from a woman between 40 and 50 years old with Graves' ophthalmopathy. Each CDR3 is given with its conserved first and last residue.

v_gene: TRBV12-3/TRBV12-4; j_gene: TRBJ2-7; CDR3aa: CASSWGYYEQYF
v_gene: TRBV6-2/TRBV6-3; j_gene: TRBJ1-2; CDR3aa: CASKKTQRHYGYTF
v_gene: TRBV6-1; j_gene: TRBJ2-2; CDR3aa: CASSVPSGGTGELFF
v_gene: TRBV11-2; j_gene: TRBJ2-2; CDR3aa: CASSLDATGELFF
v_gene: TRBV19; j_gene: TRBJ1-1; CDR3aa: CASRREGDTEAFF
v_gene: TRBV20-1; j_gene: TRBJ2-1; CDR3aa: CSASRRLAPGNEQFF
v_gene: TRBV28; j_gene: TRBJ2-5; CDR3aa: CATRTLSGRGLETQYF
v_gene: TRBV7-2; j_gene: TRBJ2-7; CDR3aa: CASSLPLGGAGEQYF
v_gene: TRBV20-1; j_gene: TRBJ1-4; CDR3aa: CSAKDRAGEKLFF
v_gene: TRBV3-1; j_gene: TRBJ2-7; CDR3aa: CASSGPRFLYEQYF
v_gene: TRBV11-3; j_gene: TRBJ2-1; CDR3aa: CASSGWAPSNEQFF
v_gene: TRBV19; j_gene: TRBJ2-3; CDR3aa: CASSIDSRASGARDTQYF
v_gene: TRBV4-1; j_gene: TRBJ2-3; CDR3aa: CASSQERRADTQYF
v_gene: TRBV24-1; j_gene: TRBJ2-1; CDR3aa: CATSDPGGFYNEQFF
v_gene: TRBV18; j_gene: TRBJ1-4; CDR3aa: CASSSGQELFF
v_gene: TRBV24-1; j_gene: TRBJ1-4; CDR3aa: CATSDPGANEKLFF
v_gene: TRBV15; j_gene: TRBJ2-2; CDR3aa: CATSRSPDTGELFF
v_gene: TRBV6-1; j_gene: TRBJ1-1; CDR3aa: CASRSGQLNTEAFF